These T cell receptor beta chains were read from a single sample in a study of shared clonotypes between healthy human individuals. Sequencing was performed with immunoSEQ multiplex PCR; in TCRdb, only in-frame clones are kept and a portion is missing. Of roughly 2.2 million clones in the sample, approximately 95% were seen once. Sequenced input: naive CD4+ T cells from PBMCs. The receptor source for this set is a man aged 18-30 years in good health. Some clones in this sample may be carry-over from other donors' samples. The CDR3 runs from the conserved cysteine through the conserved F or W. Each record gives: J gene, V gene, CDR3 protein.

J gene: TRBJ1-2; V gene: TRBV7-9; CDR3 protein: CASSLDSSYGYTF
J gene: TRBJ2-3; V gene: TRBV2; CDR3 protein: CASLASGASTDTQYF
J gene: TRBJ2-1; V gene: TRBV18; CDR3 protein: CASSQEHSYNEQFF
J gene: TRBJ2-7; V gene: TRBV5-6; CDR3 protein: CASKQGAPDTYEQYF
J gene: TRBJ2-7; V gene: TRBV28; CDR3 protein: CASSLRAARWDEQYF
J gene: TRBJ1-4; V gene: TRBV19; CDR3 protein: CASSINGNAATNEKLFF
J gene: TRBJ1-1; V gene: TRBV5-1; CDR3 protein: CASSFGQGMNTEAFF
J gene: TRBJ1-6; V gene: TRBV30; CDR3 protein: CAWGTVPNSPLHF
J gene: TRBJ2-5; V gene: TRBV2; CDR3 protein: CASSSLGAQYF
J gene: TRBJ1-4; V gene: TRBV18; CDR3 protein: CASSSGQGNEKLFF
J gene: TRBJ1-2; V gene: TRBV29-1; CDR3 protein: CSVDRGGYTF
J gene: TRBJ1-2; V gene: TRBV28; CDR3 protein: CASSSPRTGQGYTF
J gene: TRBJ1-5; V gene: TRBV5-1; CDR3 protein: CASSPQPGYSNQPQHF
J gene: TRBJ1-1; V gene: TRBV14; CDR3 protein: CASSPTSGRGLADTEAFF
J gene: TRBJ1-5; V gene: TRBV4-1; CDR3 protein: CASSQVFGGPDKPQHF
J gene: TRBJ2-1; V gene: TRBV27; CDR3 protein: CASSPGLNNEQFF
J gene: TRBJ1-2; V gene: TRBV27; CDR3 protein: CASSLAPYNYGYTF
J gene: TRBJ2-5; V gene: TRBV7-2; CDR3 protein: CASSPEGAYETQYF